Listed here are 15 T cell receptor beta chains from one sample, sequenced in a study of spatial heterogeneity in lung cancer. Documented time point: blood at routine non-recurrence follow-up after resection. TCRdb analysed the 5' RACE reads with MiXCR anew, one entry per CDR3 protein. The sample yields around 40,000 distinct CDR3 sequences, over 6.5% seen once. The sequenced sample was PBMCs, obtained at follow-up. These receptors all stem from a male donor with early-stage non-small cell lung cancer.

In its sample, this clonotype was seen a few times. The chain joins TRBV2 to TRBJ2-6; D is unresolved. Germline lookup yields CDR1 SNHLY and CDR2 FYNNEI. V dropped 6 bases and J dropped 2 bases, with 11 bases sitting between them. The CDR3 contains 15 residues. The chain's CDR3 is CASRSTWAGANVLTF. The CDR3 region has the DNA TGTGCCAGCAGGTCTACCTGGGCTGGGGCCAACGTCCTGACTTTC.

This clonotype came up many times. V usage is TRBV10-2 and J usage is TRBJ1-6; D ambiguous. Germline CDR1 is WSHSY and CDR2 is SAAADI. The CDR3 loop spans 15 amino acids. Trimming cost V 0 bases and J 8 bases, with 11 bases left between them. CDR3 residues: CASSESDRGHSPLHF. CDR3 DNA: TGCGCCAGCAGTGAGTCTGACCGCGGACATTCACCCCTCCACTTT.

A remark on this clonotype: This may come from a read error, since a much larger clone is one base off. The chain is built from TRBV6-6 and TRBJ2-1; D gene unclear. The CDR3 contains 12 residues. Germline V gene sequence: CDR1 MNHNY, CDR2 SVGAGI (reference sequence). The CDR3 here is CASGYYDNEQFF. The DNA of the CDR3 is TGTGCCAGCGGTTACTACGACAATGAGCAGTTCTTC.

The V gene is TRBV5-1, the J gene TRBJ2-7, with no clear D. V lost 1 base and J lost 0, with 11 bases in between. The CDR3 spans 15 residues. CDR1 and CDR2 from the germline V gene are SGHRS and YFSETQ. CDR3 DNA: TGCGCCAGCAGCTTGACAGTCCCGAGCTCCTACGAGCAGTACTTC. It is translated as CASSLTVPSSYEQYF.

This clonotype was seen repeatedly, ten times or more. The chain has TRBV12-3 or TRBV12-4 and TRBJ1-4; D is uncertain. V lost 1 base and J lost 5, with 8 bases in between. The CDR3 is 14 residues long. CDR3 sequence (DNA): TGTGCCAGCAGTTTAGAAGCAGGCAATGAAAAACTGTTTTTT. It translates to CASSLEAGNEKLFF.

The table lists this clonotype with many counts. The chain joins TRBV6-1 to TRBJ1-1, with a weak D call TRBD1 (5 bases). The CDR3 contains 16 residues. Trimming shortened V by 8 bases and J by 0 bases, and 19 bases separated the two germline ends. Germline-derived CDR1 and CDR2 are MNHNS and SASEGT. CDR3 loop: CASARWGNSMNTEAFF. The DNA for the CDR3 is TGTGCCAGCGCCCGCTGGGGGAACTCGATGAACACTGAAGCTTTCTTT.

This clonotype was observed many times. V and J are TRBV19 and TRBJ2-1; D remains unclear. The CDR3 extends over 12 amino acids. The ends were cut back, 4 bases at V and 9 bases at J, with 10 bases in the middle. Germline CDR1 and CDR2: LNHDA and SQIVND (reference sequence). CDR3 coding DNA: TGTGCCAGTAGTAATCGACTCCGTGAGCAGTTCTTC. This translates into CASSNRLREQFF. The whole variable domain, filled in from reference TRBV19 and TRBJ2-1, reads DGGITQSPKYLFRKEGQNVTLSCEQNLNHDAMYWYRQDPGQGLRLIYYSQIVNDFQKGDIAEGYSVSREKKESFPLTVTSAQKNPTAFYLCASSNRLREQFFGPGTRLTVL.

This clonotype has at least ten counts. The rearrangement uses TRBV9 and TRBJ1-1, with a weak D call TRBD1 (6 bases). Germline V gene lookup returns CDR1 SGDLS and CDR2 YYNGEE. The CDR3 length is 14 residues. The V and J ends lost 2 bases and 4 bases respectively, with 12 bases between them. The CDR3 loop is CASSVQGSGTEAFF. The CDR3 DNA follows: TGTGCCAGCAGCGTCCAGGGGAGCGGCACTGAAGCTTTCTTT.

The chain has TRBV20-1 and TRBJ2-7, with a tentative D call TRBD2 (7 bases). The CDR3 covers 13 residues. Germline loops: CDR1 DFQATT, CDR2 SNEGSKA (reference sequence). Trimming stripped 1 base from V and 2 bases from J, with 9 bases between. The CDR3 DNA reads as TGCAGTGCTAGAGGAGGGGGGGCCTACGAGCAGTACTTC. Translating it yields CSARGGGAYEQYF.

This clonotype was counted at least ten times. The chain combines TRBV29-1 with TRBJ1-5, with D possibly being TRBD1 (6 bases). CDR1 and CDR2 from the germline V gene are SQVTM and ANQGSEA. The CDR3 contains 13 residues. Trimming left V 4 bases short and J 7 bases short, with 14 bases between. The CDR3 here is CSVVIQGGQPQHF. In nucleotides, the CDR3 is TGCAGCGTTGTAATACAGGGAGGCCAGCCCCAGCATTTT.

This clonotype was found many times. The rearrangement joins TRBV5-1 to TRBJ2-3; 11 bases are a match to TRBD2. V dropped 0 bases and J dropped 2; count of bases not matched to a gene: 5. This CDR3 spans 17 amino acids. In germline, CDR1 is SGHRS, CDR2 YFSETQ. DNA for the CDR3: TGCGCCAGCAGCTTGGGTCTAGCGGGGGGAACCACAGATACGCAGTATTTT. It yields the protein CASSLGLAGGTTDTQYF.

This chain joins TRBV6-6 and TRBJ1-4; D is unclear. CDR1 is MNHNY, CDR2 SVGAGI, per germline (reference sequence). This CDR3 comprises 13 residues. V lost 6 bases, J lost 11 bases, and 16 bases lay in between. The CDR3, as DNA: TGTGCCAGCAGGAACATAGACCTGGGGAAACTGTTTTTT. Translating gives CASRNIDLGKLFF.

There are many counts of this clonotype. This chain links TRBV5-5 with TRBJ2-3; the match to TRBD2 covers 9 bases. Germline loops: CDR1 SGHKS, CDR2 YYEKEE (reference sequence). The CDR3 length is 15 residues. Germline trimming cut 7 bases from V and 2 bases from J; bases unmatched to any gene: 8. CDR3 bases: TGTGCCAGCGGATCGGCGGGGGGGCACACAGATACGCAGTATTTT. It translates to CASGSAGGHTDTQYF.

Ten or more counts support this clonotype. The J gene is TRBJ2-7, the V gene TRBV20-1; the D gene is possibly TRBD1 (6 bases). Trimming stripped 0 bases from V and 2 bases from J, with 20 bases between. Germline V CDR1 and CDR2: DFQATT, SNEGSKA (reference sequence). The CDR3 has 17 amino acids. CDR3 DNA sequence: TGCAGTGCTAGAGATCTACCGACAGGCCCTGACCCCTACGAGCAGTACTTC. Translating gives CSARDLPTGPDPYEQYF.

This clonotype was counted ten times or more. The chain recombines TRBV29-1 with TRBJ1-2; 9 bases fit TRBD1. This CDR3 is 14 amino acids long. V lost 1 base to trimming and J lost 3 bases; unmatched junction nucleotides: 3. The germline V gene has CDR1 SQVTM and CDR2 ANQGSEA. CDR3 nucleotide sequence: TGCAGCGTTGAAGGGACAGGGGATTACTATGGCTACACCTTC. It encodes CSVEGTGDYYGYTF.